One and the same sample provided the 18 T cell receptor beta chains below, sequenced in a study of T cell responses to AZD1222 COVID-19 vaccine. Profiling relied on immunoSEQ multiplex PCR, and the TCRdb table lists in-frame clones only, not all of them. The sample includes approximately 110,000 clones, approximately 90% seen only once; the top ten take approximately 7.5%. This material consisted of peripheral blood, taken on day 0 of AZD1222 vaccination. The origin of the receptors is an adult in good health.

This clone was detected only once. The gene calls are TRBV5-1 and TRBJ1-3, with TRBD1 matching over 7 bases. CDR3 length equals 16 residues. J gave up 4 bases and V 2 bases, and 9 bases lay outside the gene matches. Germline V lookup: CDR1 SGHRS, CDR2 YFSETQ. In nucleotides, the CDR3 is TGCGCCAGCAGCTTCTACTCGACAGGGTACGGAAACACCATATATTTT. This sequence encodes CASSFYSTGYGNTIYF.

V and J are TRBV27 and TRBJ2-7; D tentatively reads TRBD1 or TRBD2 (5 bases each). The CDR3 sequence is 14 residues long. The V gene lost 3 bases and the J gene lost 0 bases, with 9 bases spanning the gap. The germline V gene encodes CDR1 MNHEY and CDR2 SMNVEV (reference sequence). CDR3: CASSFGGTSYEQYF. The CDR3 DNA follows: TGTGCCAGCAGTTTTGGGGGTACCTCCTACGAGCAGTACTTC.

The chain links TRBV7-9 to TRBJ2-7; 9 nucleotides line up with TRBD1. Trimming took 6 bases from V and 5 from J; bases not matched to a gene: 8. The CDR3 extends over 14 amino acids. Germline lookup yields CDR1 SEHNR and CDR2 FQNEAQ (reference sequence). For the CDR3, the DNA is TGTGCCAGCAGACGCCGGGACAGGGCTGACGAGCAGTACTTC. Translating it yields CASRRRDRADEQYF.

This clone was picked up one time. The chain recombines TRBV28 with TRBJ2-1; no clear D gene. Germline V gene sequence: CDR1 MDHEN, CDR2 SYDVKM. The germline V and J ends were trimmed by 8 bases and 4 bases, with 15 bases remaining between them. CDR3 length: 14 amino acids. CDR3 nucleotide sequence: TGTGCCAGCGGCCCACCCGGAGATTACAATGAGCAGTTCTTC. It yields the protein CASGPPGDYNEQFF.

This clone was observed a handful of times. The V and J genes are TRBV28 and TRBJ2-1, with 15 bases lining up with TRBD2. In germline, CDR1 is MDHEN, CDR2 SYDVKM. CDR3 length: 18 amino acids. The V and J ends lost 3 bases and 2 bases, in that order; junction bases with no gene match: 5. The CDR3 DNA reads TGTGCCAGCAGTTTGGGACTAGCGGGAGGATCGGCCTACAATGAGCAGTTCTTC. This translates into CASSLGLAGGSAYNEQFF.

This clone has a handful of counts. The V call is TRBV5-1, the J call TRBJ1-1; 10 nucleotides align to TRBD1. V was clipped by 4 bases and J by 1 base; unmatched bases: 1. Germline loops: CDR1 SGHRS, CDR2 YFSETQ. The CDR3 sequence is 14 residues long. Written as DNA, the CDR3 is TGCGCCAGCAGCAGGGACAGGGGGAACACTGAAGCTTTCTTT. It yields the protein CASSRDRGNTEAFF.

This sequence joins TRBV15 and TRBJ2-7; 8 positions match TRBD2. V shed 6 bases and J 3 bases; nucleotides not matched to a gene: 4. CDR3 length: 13 amino acids. CDR1 and CDR2 from the germline V gene are LNHNV and YYDKDF (reference sequence). In DNA, the CDR3 is TGTGCCACCAGTCCTAGCGGGCACTACGAGCAGTACTTC. Translation: CATSPSGHYEQYF.

The chain joins TRBV30 to TRBJ2-2; 13 nucleotides agree with TRBD2. Losses at the gene ends were 2 bases for V and 6 bases for J; bases not matched to a gene: 6. The CDR3 contains 16 residues. CDR1 and CDR2 (germline): GTSNPN, SVGIG (reference sequence). CDR3 sequence (DNA): TGTGCCTGGAGTTGGACTAGCGGGAGTTTCCCCGGGGAGCTGTTTTTT. Protein: CAWSWTSGSFPGELFF.

The rearrangement joins TRBV19 to TRBJ1-5, with TRBD1 matching 8 bases. The germline V gene encodes CDR1 LNHDA and CDR2 SQIVND (reference sequence). The trim removed 5 bases at V and 2 bases at J, leaving 8 bases unmatched. This CDR3 has 16 residues. The CDR3 sequence: CASSPYSTGGNQPQHF. In DNA, the CDR3 is TGTGCCAGTAGTCCCTACTCGACAGGGGGCAATCAGCCCCAGCATTTT.

This rearrangement joins TRBV19 to TRBJ2-2; 7 bases map to TRBD1. The CDR3 runs 15 residues. Germline V lookup: CDR1 LNHDA, CDR2 SQIVND (reference sequence). The V and J ends lost 5 bases and 4 bases, in that order; junction bases with no gene match: 7. CDR3 residues: CASSEAGGITGELFF. The CDR3 nucleotides are TGTGCCAGTAGTGAGGCAGGGGGTATCACCGGGGAGCTGTTTTTT.

The chain couples TRBV11-2 to TRBJ1-2, with 7 bases lining up with TRBD1. V was pared by 5 bases and J by 7 bases, with 7 bases of the junction left unmatched. There are 13 residues in the CDR3. Per the germline V gene, CDR1 is SGHAT and CDR2 is FQNNGV. DNA for the CDR3: TGTGCCAGCAGCGAATTCACAGGGGTTGGCTACACCTTC. Translated, it gives CASSEFTGVGYTF.

The V and J genes are TRBV18 and TRBJ1-1; 9 bases match TRBD1. The CDR3 sequence is 14 residues long. The V gene end was trimmed by 6 bases and the J gene end by 6 bases; junction bases not matched to a gene: 8. CDR1 KGHSH and CDR2 LQKENI come from the germline V gene. The CDR3 nucleotides are TGTGCCAGCTCTACCGGGACAGGGTCCCCTGAAGCTTTCTTT. It is translated as CASSTGTGSPEAFF.

V gene TRBV7-2 combines with J gene TRBJ2-5; TRBD1 might be the D (7 bases). Trimming took 3 bases from V and 5 from J, leaving 10 bases between them. Germline assignment: CDR1 SGHTA and CDR2 FQGNSA. The CDR3 length is 13 residues. CDR3 sequence (DNA): TGTGCCAGCAGCTTGTCAGGGGGGGAGACCCAGTACTTC. The encoded protein is CASSLSGGETQYF.

V gene TRBV28 combines with J gene TRBJ1-2; 8 bases are a match to TRBD1. The CDR3 runs 13 residues. Germline V gene sequence: CDR1 MDHEN, CDR2 SYDVKM. V trimming: 9 bases; J trimming: 5 bases; junction bases outside the gene matches: 8. For the CDR3, the DNA is TGTGCCAGTGGACAGGGAGTGAGTTATGGCTACACCTTC. The encoded protein is CASGQGVSYGYTF.

The V gene is TRBV29-1, the J gene TRBJ2-2, with D possibly being TRBD1 (6 bases). Deletions cut 6 bases from V and 4 bases from J, with 21 bases between. There are 16 residues in the CDR3. CDR1 is SQVTM, CDR2 ANQGSEA, per germline. This chain's CDR3 is CSVPVVTGTGTGELFF. The CDR3 DNA reads as TGCAGCGTCCCGGTCGTGACAGGAACGGGCACCGGGGAGCTGTTTTTT.

The chain couples TRBV5-6 to TRBJ1-2; 9 bases line up with TRBD1. The CDR3 sequence is 17 residues long. With V trimmed by 4 bases and J by 0 bases, 10 bases remained unmatched. Looked up from germline, CDR1 is SGHDT and CDR2 is YYEEEE. CDR3 nucleotide sequence: TGTGCCAGCAGCGCGGGGACAGGGAGGGTAGCTAACTATGGCTACACCTTC. Its translation: CASSAGTGRVANYGYTF.

This clone was seen only once. This sequence joins TRBV5-1 and TRBJ2-5; 8 bases agree with TRBD2. This CDR3 is 15 amino acids long. Germline values: CDR1 SGHRS, CDR2 YFSETQ. With V trimmed by 0 bases and J by 2 bases, 3 bases remained unmatched. The CDR3 is CASSLDSGAQETQYF. DNA for the CDR3: TGCGCCAGCAGCTTGGATAGCGGGGCACAAGAGACCCAGTACTTC.

The V and J genes are TRBV9 and TRBJ1-1; 8 bases are a match to TRBD1. This CDR3 spans 15 amino acids. J lost 5 bases, V lost 0 bases, and 6 bases had no gene match. From germline, CDR1 is SGDLS and CDR2 YYNGEE. CDR3 residues: CASSVGSGGQTEAFF. CDR3 nucleotides: TGTGCCAGCAGCGTAGGTTCAGGGGGCCAAACTGAAGCTTTCTTT.